These 29 T cell receptor beta chains originate from one sample sequenced in a study of read filtering for tumor transcriptome and immune sequencing. Molecular barcoded adaptors covering alpha/delta and beta/gamma chains were used on roughly 400 ng RNA. TCRdb ran MiXCR on the reads and lists one entry per CDR3 protein. The repertoire includes 25,000 to 35,000 distinct CDR3 sequences, about a fifth of them detected once, and 16% sits in the top ten. Sequencing used a population of CD138-negative cells sorted from bone marrow. The receptors were gathered from a donor aged 40 or over with multiple myeloma.

This clonotype was observed a single time. The junction and the germline gene differ at one end; a read error may be behind it. The chain recombines TRBV20-1 with TRBJ2-1, with 11 bases that match TRBD2. CDR1 and CDR2 from the germline V gene are DFQATT and SNEGSKA (reference sequence). The CDR3 consists of 18 residues. The CDR3 region is CSARDRLAGSTSCNGQFF. The DNA of the CDR3 is TGCAGTGCTAGAGATAGACTAGCGGGATCGACCTCCTGCAATGGGCAGTTCTTC.

The chain carries TRBV19 and TRBJ1-5, with 8 bases fitting TRBD1. J was trimmed by 0 bases and V by 5 bases; bases with no gene match: 12. CDR1 is LNHDA, CDR2 SQIVND, per germline (reference sequence). This CDR3 region has 18 residues. This CDR3 is CASSDQGAFPYSNQPQHF. The CDR3 DNA is TGTGCCAGTAGTGATCAGGGGGCCTTTCCATATAGCAATCAGCCCCAGCATTTT.

This clonotype was counted many times. The chain joins TRBV20-1 to TRBJ1-1; D is uncertain. Germline CDR1 is DFQATT and CDR2 is SNEGSKA (reference sequence). This CDR3 region has 12 residues. V gave up 6 bases and J gave up 1 base, with 9 bases separating them. CDR3 nucleotide sequence: TGCAGTGCCTTCGCAGGGAACACTGAAGCTTTCTTT. Amino acids: CSAFAGNTEAFF.

This clonotype has ten or more counts. The rearrangement uses TRBV30 and TRBJ2-1; D assignment may be TRBD1 or TRBD2 (5 bases each). The CDR3 extends over 13 amino acids. V was clipped by 0 bases and J by 9 bases, with 12 bases between them. Germline CDR1 and CDR2: GTSNPN and SVGIG (reference sequence). The CDR3 reads CAWSVSGQTEQFF. CDR3 nucleotides: TGTGCCTGGAGTGTATCGGGGCAAACTGAGCAGTTCTTC.

This clonotype was counted many times. The chain is built from TRBV28 and TRBJ2-1, with D tentatively TRBD2 (6 bases). The CDR3 loop spans 11 amino acids. CDR1 MDHEN and CDR2 SYDVKM come from the germline V gene. The V end was cut by 6 bases, the J end by 11 bases, with 11 bases between. The CDR3 loop reads CASRTRGQQFF. DNA for the CDR3: TGTGCCAGCAGGACTAGGGGACAGCAGTTCTTC. Variable domain in full (rest from reference TRBV28 and TRBJ2-1): DVKVTQSSRYLVKRTGEKVFLECVQDMDHENMFWYRQDPGLGLRLIYFSYDVKMKEKGDIPEGYSVSREKKERFSLILESASTNQTSMYLCASRTRGQQFFGPGTRLTVL.

The chain combines TRBV5-4 with TRBJ2-3; D is possibly TRBD1 (5 bases). From germline, CDR1 is SGHNT and CDR2 YYREEE (reference sequence). The V and J ends lost 1 base and 1 base respectively, with 7 bases between them. The CDR3 runs 14 residues. CDR3 region: CASSLPRGTDTQYF. The CDR3 nucleotides read TGTGCCAGCAGCTTGCCCAGGGGCACAGATACGCAGTATTTT.

This clonotype came up many times. V usage is TRBV5-1 and J usage is TRBJ2-7; 7 bases align to TRBD1. The CDR3 length is 11 residues. V was pared by 4 bases and J by 6 bases, with 1 base of the junction left unmatched. Per the germline V gene, CDR1 is SGHRS and CDR2 is YFSETQ. The CDR3, as DNA: TGCGCCAGCAGCCCAGGGGGCGAGCAGTACTTC. Translating gives CASSPGGEQYF.

This clonotype was recorded at least ten times. This sequence joins TRBV20-1 and TRBJ2-5; D tentatively fits TRBD1 or TRBD2 (5 bases each). The CDR3 runs to 16 residues. V was clipped by 3 bases and J by 2 bases, with 19 bases between them. CDR1 is DFQATT and CDR2 is SNEGSKA in the germline V gene (reference sequence). The CDR3 spells CSASVSRGLEQETQYF. The CDR3 nucleotides are TGCAGTGCTAGTGTCTCGAGGGGCTTAGAACAAGAGACCCAGTACTTC.

This clonotype has at least ten counts. V usage is TRBV5-1 and J usage is TRBJ2-1, with D perhaps matching TRBD1 (5 bases). The V gene lost 5 bases and the J gene lost 6 bases, with 15 bases spanning the gap. Germline V gene lookup returns CDR1 SGHRS and CDR2 YFSETQ. The CDR3 spans 14 residues. CDR3 loop: CASRTELTVNEQFF. In DNA form, the CDR3 reads TGCGCCAGCAGGACAGAACTAACCGTCAATGAGCAGTTCTTC.

There are many counts of this clonotype. V and J are TRBV5-1 and TRBJ2-7; D assignment may be TRBD1 or TRBD2 (6 bases each). The CDR3 has 15 residues. Trimming removed 4 bases at V and 0 bases at J, with 14 bases between. Germline V gives CDR1 SGHRS, CDR2 YFSETQ. CDR3 in amino acids: CASSPGDIFSYEQYF. The CDR3 DNA reads as TGCGCCAGCAGCCCGGGGGACATATTCTCCTACGAGCAGTACTTC.

This clonotype appeared many times. This chain connects TRBV7-9 to TRBJ2-1; 12 bases line up with TRBD2. CDR3 length: 15 amino acids. V shed 5 bases, J shed 10 bases, and the junction held 9 bases outside the gene matches. Germline assignment: CDR1 SEHNR and CDR2 FQNEAQ (reference sequence). The CDR3 protein is CASSMGLAGSEEQFF. For the CDR3, the DNA is TGTGCCAGCAGCATGGGACTAGCGGGTTCGGAAGAGCAGTTCTTC.

This clonotype was detected ten times or more. The chain couples TRBV11-3 to TRBJ2-1; 7 nucleotides line up with TRBD1. The CDR3 extends over 15 amino acids. Per the germline V gene, CDR1 is SGHNT and CDR2 is YENEEA. V lost 2 bases and J lost 5; bases outside the gene matches: 6. This CDR3 is CASSLQTGYDNEQFF. The CDR3 DNA sequence: TGTGCCAGCAGCTTACAGACAGGGTATGACAATGAGCAGTTCTTC.

This clonotype was recorded at least ten times. The V gene is TRBV28, the J gene TRBJ1-2; 7 bases align to TRBD1. Germline lookup yields CDR1 MDHEN and CDR2 SYDVKM. The CDR3 has 14 amino acids. V shed 2 bases, J shed 5 bases, and the junction held 5 bases outside the gene matches. CDR3: CASSLRYRGYGYTF. DNA of the CDR3: TGTGCCAGCAGTTTACGGTACAGGGGTTATGGCTACACCTTC.

This clonotype appeared many times. This chain uses TRBV20-1 with TRBJ2-7; tentatively, D is TRBD1 (6 bases). CDR1 and CDR2 (germline): DFQATT, SNEGSKA (reference sequence). The CDR3 is made up of 13 amino acids. V was trimmed by 5 bases and J by 1 base, leaving 12 bases between them. The CDR3: CSAFRDTSYEQYF. As DNA, the CDR3 is TGCAGTGCTTTCCGGGACACTTCCTACGAGCAGTACTTC.

The sample holds many counts of this clonotype. The chain joins TRBV7-6 to TRBJ2-1, with 12 nucleotides matching TRBD2. There are 17 residues in the CDR3. The V gene's germline CDR1 is SGHVS and CDR2 FNYEAQ. Unmatched junction bases numbered 9, after V lost 0 bases and J lost 9 bases. The CDR3 DNA sequence: TGTGCCAGCAGCTTAGCCCTGGCTAGCGGGGGGGCCTTTGAGCAGTTCTTC. Translation gives CASSLALASGGAFEQFF.

This clonotype is judged medium-sized. V and J are TRBV28 and TRBJ2-1; 10 nucleotides line up with TRBD2. The CDR3 runs 14 residues. V gave up 5 bases and J gave up 10 bases; unmatched junction bases: 8. Germline CDR1 is MDHEN and CDR2 is SYDVKM. The CDR3 DNA sequence: TGTGCCAGCAGTCCTTTAGCGGGGGGCGGGGAGCAGTTCTTC. Protein product: CASSPLAGGGEQFF.

This clonotype was picked up many times. This chain links TRBV4-1 with TRBJ2-1; no reliable D call. This CDR3 spans 15 amino acids. Germline CDR1 and CDR2: MGHRA and YSYEKL. Trimming took 1 base from V and 6 from J, leaving 13 bases between them. CDR3 protein: CASSQGQLEPNEQFF. CDR3 nucleotide sequence: TGCGCCAGCAGCCAAGGGCAGTTAGAGCCCAATGAGCAGTTCTTC.

This clonotype was observed at least ten times. The V call is TRBV19, the J call TRBJ2-7; 8 bases are a match to TRBD1. V was clipped by 7 bases and J by 6 bases; unmatched bases: 8. The CDR3 is 13 amino acids. Germline CDR1 reads LNHDA; CDR2 reads SQIVND (reference sequence). The CDR3 DNA is TGTGCCAGTACACGGACAGGGCTTGGCGAGCAGTACTTC. Protein product: CASTRTGLGEQYF.

This chain uses TRBV7-2 with TRBJ2-3; D ambiguous. The CDR3 has 15 amino acids. Trimming shortened V by 1 base and J by 4 bases, and 12 bases separated the two germline ends. The germline V gene has CDR1 SGHTA and CDR2 FQGNSA. As DNA, the CDR3 is TGTGCCAGCAGCTTAGTAGCTAGAGGTTCAGATACGCAGTATTTT. This translates into CASSLVARGSDTQYF.

This clonotype was picked up many times. The chain uses TRBV12-3 or TRBV12-4 and TRBJ1-5; D ambiguous. The V end lost 1 base, the J end lost 0 bases, and 7 bases lay between the germline ends. There are 15 residues in the CDR3. The CDR3 protein is CASSLGQHSNQPQHF. The DNA for the CDR3 is TGTGCCAGCAGTTTAGGGCAACATAGCAATCAGCCCCAGCATTTT.

This clonotype was observed at least ten times. A much larger clone lies a single base off, so this may be a read error. This rearrangement joins TRBV9 to TRBJ2-1, with D perhaps matching TRBD2 (6 bases). The germline gives CDR1 SGDLS, CDR2 YYNGEE. The length of the CDR3 is 18 residues. The CDR3: CASSGGWRASSTYNGQFF. CDR3 nucleotides: TGTGCCAGCAGCGGGGGGTGGAGGGCTAGCAGCACCTACAATGGGCAGTTCTTC. The complete variable domain, with remaining parts taken from reference TRBV9 and TRBJ2-1, reads DSGVTQTPKHLITATGQRVTLRCSPRSGDLSVYWYQQSLDQGLQFLIQYYNGEERAKGNILERFSAQQFPDLHSELNLSSLELGDSALYFCASSGGWRASSTYNGQFFGPGTRLTVL.

This clonotype has a handful of counts. The chain uses TRBV10-3 and TRBJ1-1; 7 nucleotides line up with TRBD1. Germline values: CDR1 ENHRY, CDR2 SYGVKD. V dropped 11 bases and J dropped 8; count of bases not matched to a gene: 11. The CDR3 spans 12 residues. This CDR3 is CAAKGAHQEAFF. The CDR3 DNA follows: TGTGCCGCGAAGGGGGCTCACCAAGAAGCTTTCTTT.

This clonotype was observed at least ten times. V is TRBV14 and J is TRBJ1-1; D remains unclear. Germline CDR1 SGHDN, CDR2 FVKESK. Trimming took off 3 bases at V and 3 bases at J, with 14 bases between the two ends. This CDR3 contains 15 residues. The CDR3 loop is CASSHPSTMDTEAFF. CDR3 bases: TGTGCCAGCAGCCACCCCAGCACAATGGACACTGAAGCTTTCTTT.

This clonotype has only a few counts. The chain joins TRBV7-9 to TRBJ2-1, with D tentatively TRBD1 (5 bases). The CDR3 loop spans 14 amino acids. The V end lost 5 bases, the J end lost 6 bases, and 14 bases lay between the germline ends. Germline V lookup: CDR1 SEHNR, CDR2 FQNEAQ (reference sequence). The CDR3 coding sequence is TGTGCCAGCAGCCCCGTAGGGGTGGGCAATGAGCAGTTCTTC. This encodes CASSPVGVGNEQFF.

This clonotype was detected many times. This chain links TRBV24-1 with TRBJ2-3, with TRBD2 matching over 10 bases. Germline assignment: CDR1 KGHDR and CDR2 SFDVKD. The CDR3 is made up of 17 amino acids. V was clipped by 2 bases and J by 0 bases; unmatched bases: 4. The CDR3: CATSDYWTSGSTDTQYF. CDR3 nucleotides: TGTGCCACCAGTGATTACTGGACTAGCGGCAGCACAGATACGCAGTATTTT.

This clonotype was observed many times. The chain links TRBV6-4 to TRBJ2-3; D possibly uses TRBD1 or TRBD2 (6 bases each). Between the trimmed V and J ends, which lost 3 bases and 2 bases, there was a span of 18 bases. CDR3 length equals 17 residues. The germline CDR1 and CDR2 sequences are MRHNA and SNTAGT. As DNA, the CDR3 is TGTGCCAGCAGTGAATCGGAGGGGGGAGGAATCACAGATACGCAGTATTTT. It codes for CASSESEGGGITDTQYF.

This clonotype was observed many times. The CDR3 sequence: CATTRGLPKETQYF. Written as DNA, the CDR3 is TGTGCCACAACGAGGGGTCTACCGAAAGAGACCCAGTACTTC. This chain links TRBV10-3 with TRBJ2-5; possibly TRBD1 or TRBD2 for D (5 bases each). The germline V gene encodes CDR1 ENHRY and CDR2 SYGVKD. V was cut by 10 bases and J by 3 bases, with 18 bases left in between. CDR3 length equals 14 residues.

This clonotype was counted at least ten times. V and J are TRBV5-1 and TRBJ2-6; no definite D call. CDR1 is SGHRS, CDR2 YFSETQ, per germline. Trimming left V 1 base short and J 2 bases short, with 7 bases between. This CDR3 spans 15 amino acids. The CDR3 DNA sequence: TGCGCCAGCAGCTTGTTGGGGACTGGGGCCAACGTCCTGACTTTC. It encodes CASSLLGTGANVLTF. Full variable domain (rest looked up from reference TRBV5-1 and TRBJ2-6): KAGVTQTPRYLIKTRGQQVTLSCSPISGHRSVSWYQQTPGQGLQFLFEYFSETQRNKGNFPGRFSGRQFSNSRSEMNVSTLELGDSALYLCASSLLGTGANVLTFGAGSRLTVL.

The sample holds many counts of this clonotype. The chain links TRBV12-3 or TRBV12-4 to TRBJ2-5; tentative D call: TRBD2 (5 bases). The CDR3 extends over 15 amino acids. V was trimmed by 3 bases and J by 5 bases, leaving 16 bases between them. CDR3 sequence (DNA): TGTGCCAGCAGTTTTGGCGCGGGCGGAGATGAGACCCAGTACTTC. Translation gives CASSFGAGGDETQYF.